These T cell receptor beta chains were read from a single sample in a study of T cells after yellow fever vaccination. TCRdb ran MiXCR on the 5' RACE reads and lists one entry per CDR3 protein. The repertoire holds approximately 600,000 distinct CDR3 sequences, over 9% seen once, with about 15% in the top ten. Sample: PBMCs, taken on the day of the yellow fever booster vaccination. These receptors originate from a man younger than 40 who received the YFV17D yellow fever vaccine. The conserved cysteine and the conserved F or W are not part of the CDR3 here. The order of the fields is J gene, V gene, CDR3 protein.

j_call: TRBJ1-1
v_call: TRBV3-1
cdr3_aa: ASTQHGENTEAF

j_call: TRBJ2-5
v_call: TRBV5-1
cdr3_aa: ASRSQGAASQETQY

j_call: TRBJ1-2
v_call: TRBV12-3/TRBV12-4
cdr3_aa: ASSLGKGYGYT

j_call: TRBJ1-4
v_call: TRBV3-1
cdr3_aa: ASSQRWEVEKLF

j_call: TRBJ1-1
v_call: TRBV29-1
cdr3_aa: SVEETGMMDTEAF

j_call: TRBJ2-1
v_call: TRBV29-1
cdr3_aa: SVETGVSYNEQF

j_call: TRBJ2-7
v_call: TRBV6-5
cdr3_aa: ASSYSYSGTGSSYEQY

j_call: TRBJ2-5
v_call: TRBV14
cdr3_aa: ASSQGGRVQETQY

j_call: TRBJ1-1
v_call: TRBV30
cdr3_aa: AWSPQVNTEAF

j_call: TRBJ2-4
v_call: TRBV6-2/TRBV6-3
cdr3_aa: ASSYGRELNIQY

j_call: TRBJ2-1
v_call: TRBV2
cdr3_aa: ASSPRTSPSNEQF

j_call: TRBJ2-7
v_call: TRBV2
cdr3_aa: ASSIRETYEQY

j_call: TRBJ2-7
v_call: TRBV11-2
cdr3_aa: ASSLTSGAAEQY

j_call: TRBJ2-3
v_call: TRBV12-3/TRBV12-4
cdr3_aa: ASSWGSGSTDTQY

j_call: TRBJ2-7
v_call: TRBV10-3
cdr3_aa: AISESRTDYHEQY

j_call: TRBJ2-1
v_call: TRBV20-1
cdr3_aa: SARDEVGSGSYNEQF

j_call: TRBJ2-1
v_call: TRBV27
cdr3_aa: ASSPRGSVYNEQF

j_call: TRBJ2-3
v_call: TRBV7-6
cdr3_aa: ASSLRQLGDSADTQY

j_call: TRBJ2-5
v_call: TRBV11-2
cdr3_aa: ASSSKGARGTQY

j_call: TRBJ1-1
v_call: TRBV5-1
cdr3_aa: ASSFSQGADTEAF

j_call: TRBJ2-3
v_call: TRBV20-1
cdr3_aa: SARAPVTLADTQY

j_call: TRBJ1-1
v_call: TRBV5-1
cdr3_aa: ASRSGQGILMNTEAF

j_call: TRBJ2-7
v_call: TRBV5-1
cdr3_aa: ASSFLNGRAHRHEQY

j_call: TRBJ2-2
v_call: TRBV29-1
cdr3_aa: SAPRGDGTGELF

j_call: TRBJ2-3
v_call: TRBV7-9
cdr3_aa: ASSLGHLGDTQY

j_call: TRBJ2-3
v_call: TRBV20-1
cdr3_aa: SAYGLAGGRDTQY

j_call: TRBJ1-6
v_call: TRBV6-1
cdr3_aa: ASSRGQTDNSPLH

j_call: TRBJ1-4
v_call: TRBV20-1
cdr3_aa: SAMDEKLF

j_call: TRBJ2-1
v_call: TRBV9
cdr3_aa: ASSEDRADNEQF

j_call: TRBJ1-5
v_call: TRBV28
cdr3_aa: ASISGQGYQPQH

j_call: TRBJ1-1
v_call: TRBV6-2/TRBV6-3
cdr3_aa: ASSPIPWDNTEAF

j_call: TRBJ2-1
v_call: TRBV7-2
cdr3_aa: ASSLSVYNEQF

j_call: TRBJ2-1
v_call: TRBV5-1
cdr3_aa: ASEASSYNEQF

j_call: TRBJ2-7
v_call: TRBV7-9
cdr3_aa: ASSSGAGSYEQY

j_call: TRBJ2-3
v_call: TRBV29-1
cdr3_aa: SVSQPNTQY

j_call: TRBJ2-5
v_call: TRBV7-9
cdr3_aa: ASTRGFETQY

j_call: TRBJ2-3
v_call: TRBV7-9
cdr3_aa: ATRHQGGSGTDTQY

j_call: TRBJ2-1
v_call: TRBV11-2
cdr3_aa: ASSFYSGRTHNEQF

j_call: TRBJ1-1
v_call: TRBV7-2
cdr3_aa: ASSLRGNMNTEAF

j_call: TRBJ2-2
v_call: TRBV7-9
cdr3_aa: ASSRGPLNTGELF

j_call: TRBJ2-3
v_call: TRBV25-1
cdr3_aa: ASSEARDWEDTDTQY

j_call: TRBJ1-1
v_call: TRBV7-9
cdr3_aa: ASILGTEAF

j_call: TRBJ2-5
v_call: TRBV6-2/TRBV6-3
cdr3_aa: ASSYRRQGGETQY

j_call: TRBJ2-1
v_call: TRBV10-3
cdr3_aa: AATPESYNEQF

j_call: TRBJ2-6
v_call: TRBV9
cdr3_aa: ASSVGHSGANVLT

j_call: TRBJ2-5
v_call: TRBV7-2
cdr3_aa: ASSSKTSGKDRETQY

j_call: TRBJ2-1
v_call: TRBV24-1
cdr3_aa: ATSDPGTSGYNEQF

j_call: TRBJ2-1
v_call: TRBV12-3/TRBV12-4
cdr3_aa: ASSPAFLAGGNEQF

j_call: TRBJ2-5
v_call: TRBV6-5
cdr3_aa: ASSHRQGGGETQY

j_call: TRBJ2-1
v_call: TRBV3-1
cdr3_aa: ASSQTGRGAQF